Below, 25 T cell receptor beta chains from the same sample are listed, as sequenced in a study of OX40 agonist ivuxolimab in advanced cancers. TCRdb's table, derived via immunoSEQ multiplex PCR, lists solely in-frame clones and lacks some. This sample carries roughly 41,000 clones, approximately 80% of them seen once, and the ten largest clones take under 40%. This specimen consisted of CD4+ or CD8+ T cells sorted from blood, obtained in a trial of the OX40 agonist ivuxolimab. Receptor source: an adult with an advanced solid tumor such as melanoma, head and neck, liver or kidney cancer.

This chain connects TRBV7-3 to TRBJ2-3, with 9 positions matching TRBD1. J gave up 4 bases and V 5 bases, and 10 bases lay outside the gene matches. Germline V gives CDR1 SGHTA, CDR2 FQGTGA. CDR3 length equals 16 residues. The CDR3 DNA follows: TGTGCCAGCAGCCAGGGACAGGGAGTTATTGCAGATACGCAGTATTTT. Its translation: CASSQGQGVIADTQYF.

The chain carries TRBV6-1 and TRBJ2-3; tentatively, D is TRBD2 (5 bases). From germline, CDR1 is MNHNS and CDR2 SASEGT. Trimming left V 2 bases short and J 5 bases short, with 11 bases between. The CDR3 runs to 14 residues. The CDR3 protein is CASSEHSGRDTQYF. DNA for the CDR3: TGTGCCAGCAGTGAACATTCGGGAAGAGATACGCAGTATTTT.

The gene calls are TRBV5-1 and TRBJ1-4, with D possibly being TRBD1 (6 bases). Trimming stripped 1 base from V and 8 bases from J, with 9 bases between. There are 13 residues in the CDR3. Germline values: CDR1 SGHRS, CDR2 YFSETQ. The DNA for the CDR3 is TGCGCCAGCAGCTTGCAGGGGAGGGAAAAACTGTTTTTT. Translating gives CASSLQGREKLFF.

This clone was counted a single time. This chain connects TRBV21-1 to TRBJ2-7; no DNA check was done on the table's D call, TRBD2. TRBV21-1 is described as a pseudogene. The length of the CDR3 is 15 residues. The CDR3 nucleotides read TGTGCCAGCAGCGCTAGGAGGGAGGGTCAGTGCGAGCAGTACTTC. Its translation is CASSARREGQCEQYF.

The chain combines TRBV19 with TRBJ2-2; TRBD1 aligns across 12 bases. J gave up 6 bases and V 10 bases, and 12 bases lay outside the gene matches. The germline CDR1 and CDR2 sequences are LNHDA and SQIVND (reference sequence). CDR3 size: 16 residues. CDR3 sequence reads: CATSTGTGGGPGELFF. CDR3 bases: TGTGCCACTTCAACCGGGACAGGGGGCGGTCCCGGGGAGCTGTTTTTT. Complete variable domain (other parts from reference TRBV19 and TRBJ2-2): DGGITQSPKYLFRKEGQNVTLSCEQNLNHDAMYWYRQDPGQGLRLIYYSQIVNDFQKGDIAEGYSVSREKKESFPLTVTSAQKNPTAFYLCATSTGTGGGPGELFFGEGSRLTVL.

The chain carries TRBV5-6 and TRBJ2-5, with TRBD2 matching over 10 bases. This CDR3 is 15 amino acids long. V dropped 3 bases and J dropped 5; count of bases not matched to a gene: 7. CDR1 is SGHDT and CDR2 is YYEEEE in the germline V gene. DNA for the CDR3: TGTGCCAGCAGCTCAGGAGCGGGGGGGCGGGAGACCCAGTACTTC. Protein sequence: CASSSGAGGRETQYF.

CDR3 nucleotide sequence: TGTGCCAGCAGTGAAGCGGCAGGGGGCACAGATACGCAGTATTTT. Amino acid sequence: CASSEAAGGTDTQYF. The chain joins TRBV6-1 to TRBJ2-3, with D tentatively TRBD1 (6 bases). Trimming cost V 0 bases and J 1 base, with 8 bases left between them. This CDR3 region has 15 residues. Per the germline V gene, CDR1 is MNHNS and CDR2 is SASEGT.

The table lists this clone with a count of one. The chain employs TRBV28 and TRBJ2-6, with no clear D. This CDR3 has 16 amino acids. Germline V CDR1 and CDR2: MDHEN, SYDVKM. V was trimmed by 6 bases and J by 0 bases, leaving 12 bases between them. CDR3 sequence reads: CASRGGGASGANVLTF. The CDR3, as DNA: TGTGCCAGCAGGGGCGGCGGAGCCTCTGGGGCCAACGTCCTGACTTTC.

The V call is TRBV6-5, the J call TRBJ1-2; the D gene is possibly TRBD1 (6 bases). Trimming removed 4 bases from V and 8 bases from J, with 17 bases in between. The CDR3 is 14 amino acids. Looked up from germline, CDR1 is MNHEY and CDR2 is SVGAGI. In nucleotides, the CDR3 is TGTGCCAGCAGTTTAGGACAGCAGAAACAAGGCTACACCTTC. Its translation is CASSLGQQKQGYTF.

This chain uses TRBV7-3 with TRBJ2-1; 10 bases fit TRBD1. Germline V lookup: CDR1 SGHTA, CDR2 FQGTGA. CDR3 length: 14 amino acids. The V and J ends lost 5 bases and 5 bases, in that order; junction bases with no gene match: 3. CDR3 amino acids: CASSAGQGHNEQFF. The CDR3 DNA is TGTGCCAGCAGCGCGGGACAGGGGCACAATGAGCAGTTCTTC.

V and J are TRBV11-2 and TRBJ2-7; the match to TRBD2 covers 8 bases. Germline CDR1 SGHAT, CDR2 FQNNGV. CDR3 length: 15 amino acids. Trimming took 5 bases from V and 1 from J; bases not matched to a gene: 7. The CDR3 region is CASSTSGGPSYEQYF. As DNA, the CDR3 is TGTGCCAGCAGCACAAGCGGGGGACCATCCTACGAGCAGTACTTC.

V is TRBV4-1 and J is TRBJ1-5; D unresolved. The CDR3 sequence is 15 residues long. Trimming cost V 4 bases and J 0 bases, with 10 bases left between them. In germline, CDR1 is MGHRA, CDR2 YSYEKL. The CDR3 region is CASSPDLYSNQPQHF. CDR3 coding DNA: TGCGCCAGCAGCCCGGACCTATATAGCAATCAGCCCCAGCATTTT.

The CDR3 coding sequence is TGTGCCAGCAGCCCGGGACTTAGCACAGATACGCAGTATTTT. Translating it yields CASSPGLSTDTQYF. This sequence joins TRBV4-2 and TRBJ2-3, with D tentatively TRBD2 (6 bases). Trimming shortened V by 4 bases and J by 0 bases, and 8 bases separated the two germline ends. Germline CDR1 and CDR2: LGHNA and YNFKEQ. CDR3 length: 14 residues.

In its sample, this clone was seen once. This chain uses TRBV4-2 with TRBJ2-1, with TRBD2 identical over 7 bases. With 3 bases clipped from V and 5 bases from J, the junction kept 7 bases outside the gene matches. CDR3 size: 15 residues. The V gene's germline CDR1 is LGHNA and CDR2 YNFKEQ. The CDR3 nucleotides are TGTGCCAGCAGCCAGCGGCGGGGGACGAACAATGAGCAGTTCTTC. It translates to CASSQRRGTNNEQFF.

V usage is TRBV9 and J usage is TRBJ2-2; D uncertain. From germline, CDR1 is SGDLS and CDR2 YYNGEE. V was trimmed by 3 bases and J by 1 base, leaving 10 bases between them. CDR3 length: 15 amino acids. The CDR3 here is CASSATNLNTGELFF. The DNA for the CDR3 is TGTGCCAGCAGCGCCACAAATTTGAACACCGGGGAGCTGTTTTTT.

The chain couples TRBV28 to TRBJ2-3; D could derive from TRBD1 or TRBD2 (5 bases each). V was shortened by 6 bases and J by 4 bases, with 20 bases between the two germline ends. Germline loops: CDR1 MDHEN, CDR2 SYDVKM. The CDR3 has 16 residues. The CDR3 spells CASSPPRDHLADTQYF. In nucleotides, the CDR3 is TGTGCCAGCAGCCCTCCGAGGGACCACCTCGCAGATACGCAGTATTTT.

This clone was counted between two and nine times. The gene calls are TRBV28 and TRBJ2-3, with TRBD2 matching over 8 bases. CDR1 is MDHEN and CDR2 is SYDVKM in the germline V gene. V lost 2 bases, J lost 3 bases, and 4 bases stayed unmatched. The CDR3 has 15 residues. The CDR3, as DNA: TGTGCCAGCAGTTTACCGGGGGGGGCAACAGATACGCAGTATTTT. Translated, it gives CASSLPGGATDTQYF.

This sequence joins TRBV5-4 and TRBJ2-1; 7 positions agree with TRBD2. The germline V gene encodes CDR1 SGHNT and CDR2 YYREEE (reference sequence). V dropped 2 bases and J dropped 0; count of bases not matched to a gene: 5. The CDR3 totals 16 residues. CDR3 loop: CASSFKAGPSYNEQFF. As DNA, the CDR3 is TGTGCCAGCAGCTTCAAAGCGGGGCCCTCCTACAATGAGCAGTTCTTC.

The chain employs TRBV7-6 and TRBJ1-1, with a tentative D call TRBD1 (5 bases). Germline V lookup: CDR1 SGHVS, CDR2 FNYEAQ. Trimming pared 0 bases from V and 2 bases from J, leaving 10 bases between. This CDR3 has 15 amino acids. The CDR3 reads CASSLARDVNTEAFF. CDR3 sequence (DNA): TGTGCCAGCAGCTTAGCCCGGGACGTCAACACTGAAGCTTTCTTT.

The chain has TRBV27 and TRBJ2-5, with D perhaps TRBD1 (6 bases). The length of the CDR3 is 15 residues. CDR1 and CDR2 from the germline V gene are MNHEY and SMNVEV (reference sequence). Trimming left V 6 bases short and J 4 bases short, with 18 bases between. The CDR3 sequence: CASSRPGHLAETQYF. The CDR3 DNA reads as TGTGCCAGCAGCAGACCGGGACACCTCGCAGAGACCCAGTACTTC.

The rearrangement uses TRBV9 and TRBJ2-6; D remains unclear. CDR3 length: 13 amino acids. Deletions cut 3 bases from V and 8 bases from J, with 9 bases between. Germline values: CDR1 SGDLS, CDR2 YYNGEE. In DNA form, the CDR3 reads TGTGCCAGCAGCGAGGGCCAGACCAACGTCCTGACTTTC. Translating it yields CASSEGQTNVLTF.

This chain joins TRBV28 and TRBJ1-2; possibly TRBD1 for D (6 bases). Germline loops: CDR1 MDHEN, CDR2 SYDVKM. The V end lost 4 bases, the J end lost 8 bases, and 20 bases lay between the germline ends. CDR3 length: 15 amino acids. In nucleotides, the CDR3 is TGTGCCAGCAGTTCCCCCCAGGCGGGGGCGCGCGGCTACACCTTC. Encoded protein: CASSSPQAGARGYTF.

The chain recombines TRBV7-9 with TRBJ1-4; 7 bases are shared with TRBD1. The CDR3 is 16 residues long. The trim removed 5 bases at V and 4 bases at J, leaving 10 bases unmatched. Germline V gene sequence: CDR1 SEHNR, CDR2 FQNEAQ (reference sequence). DNA of the CDR3: TGTGCCAGCAGCCCCCCAGGGGGTCGGGATAATGAAAAACTGTTTTTT. Amino acid sequence: CASSPPGGRDNEKLFF. Looking up the rest from reference TRBV7-9 and TRBJ1-4 gives the full variable domain: DTGVSQNPRHKITKRGQNVTFRCDPISEHNRLYWYRQTLGQGPEFLTYFQNEAQLEKSRLLSDRFSAERPKGSFSTLEIQRTEQGDSAMYLCASSPPGGRDNEKLFFGSGTQLSVL.

The chain employs TRBV7-9 and TRBJ2-7; 9 bases are shared with TRBD1. Trimming at V came to 3 bases and at J to 2 bases, leaving 8 bases not matched to a gene. Looked up from germline, CDR1 is SEHNR and CDR2 is FQNEAQ (reference sequence). The CDR3 is 16 residues long. The CDR3 DNA reads TGTGCCAGCAGCTTCAAGACAGGGGGAGATCCCTACGAGCAGTACTTC. This encodes CASSFKTGGDPYEQYF.

The rearrangement uses TRBV2 and TRBJ2-5; no clear D gene. Trimming took 8 bases from V and 2 from J, leaving 12 bases between them. The CDR3 loop spans 13 amino acids. CDR1 and CDR2 from the germline V gene are SNHLY and FYNNEI. CDR3 nucleotides: TGTGCCAGCCGAGGCATGTTACAAGAGACCCAGTACTTC. Translation: CASRGMLQETQYF.